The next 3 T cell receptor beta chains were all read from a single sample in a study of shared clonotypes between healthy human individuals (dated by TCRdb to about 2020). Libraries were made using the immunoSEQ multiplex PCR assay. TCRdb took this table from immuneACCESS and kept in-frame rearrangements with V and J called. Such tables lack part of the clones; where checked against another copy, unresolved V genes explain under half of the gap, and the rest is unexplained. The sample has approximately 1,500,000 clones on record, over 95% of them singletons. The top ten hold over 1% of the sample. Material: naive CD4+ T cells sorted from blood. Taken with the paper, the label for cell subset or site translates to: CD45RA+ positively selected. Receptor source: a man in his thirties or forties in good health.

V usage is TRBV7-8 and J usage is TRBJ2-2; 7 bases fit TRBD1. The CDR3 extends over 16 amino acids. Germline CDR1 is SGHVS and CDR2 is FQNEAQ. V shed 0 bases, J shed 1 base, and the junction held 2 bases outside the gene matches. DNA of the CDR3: TGTGCCAGCAGCTTAGCTACAGGGGTGAACACCGGGGAGCTGTTTTTT. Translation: CASSLATGVNTGELFF.

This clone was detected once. The chain's CDR3 is CASSVAGLLGQETQYF. The CDR3 DNA sequence: TGTGCCAGCAGCGTAGCAGGGTTGTTAGGGCAAGAGACCCAGTACTTC. V and J are TRBV9 and TRBJ2-5; weak D call: TRBD1 (5 bases). Trimming pared 0 bases from V and 2 bases from J, leaving 14 bases between. Germline CDR1 and CDR2: SGDLS and YYNGEE. This CDR3 has 16 residues.

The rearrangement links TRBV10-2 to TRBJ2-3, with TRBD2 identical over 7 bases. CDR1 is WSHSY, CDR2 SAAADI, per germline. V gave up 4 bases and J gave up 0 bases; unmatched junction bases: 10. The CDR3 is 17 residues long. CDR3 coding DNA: TGCGCCAGCAGTGGGACTCGAGTTAGCGGGAGCACAGATACGCAGTATTTT. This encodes CASSGTRVSGSTDTQYF.